The 24 T cell receptor beta chains reported below all come from one sample, sequenced in a study of T cells in Graves' hyperthyroidism and ophthalmopathy. It was RNA transcripts that yielded the amplified TCR beta CDR3 regions. Initially, a first-round RT-PCR of the TCR CDR3 employed the HTBI primer set. MiXCR, run by TCRdb on the multiplex PCR reads, gives a single entry per CDR3 protein. This sample has about 400,000 distinct CDR3 sequences, with 25% found just once. The specimen was blood. The receptors stem from a man aged 50 or older with Graves' hyperthyroidism.

The chain couples TRBV19 to TRBJ2-6; D gene uncertain. Germline loops: CDR1 LNHDA, CDR2 SQIVND (reference sequence). V was clipped by 3 bases and J by 5 bases, with 5 bases between them. The length of the CDR3 is 13 residues. CDR3 sequence (DNA): TGTGCCAGTAGTATCGGAAGGGCCAACGTCCTGACTTTC. It specifies CASSIGRANVLTF. The variable domain in full, with the rest retrieved from reference TRBV19 and TRBJ2-6, is DGGITQSPKYLFRKEGQNVTLSCEQNLNHDAMYWYRQDPGQGLRLIYYSQIVNDFQKGDIAEGYSVSREKKESFPLTVTSAQKNPTAFYLCASSIGRANVLTFGAGSRLTVL.

The chain links TRBV6-1 to TRBJ1-6; 10 nucleotides match TRBD1. V shed 4 bases and J 8 bases; nucleotides not matched to a gene: 8. CDR3 length equals 16 residues. Germline loops: CDR1 MNHNS, CDR2 SASEGT. In DNA, the CDR3 is TGTGCCAGCAGTGCGTCCGGGACAGGGGCTTATTCACCCCTCCACTTT. This codes for CASSASGTGAYSPLHF.

The chain carries TRBV12-3 or TRBV12-4 and TRBJ1-3; TRBD1 is a possible D gene (6 bases). Between the trimmed V and J ends, which lost 8 bases and 4 bases, there was a span of 21 bases. The CDR3 consists of 16 residues. Here the CDR3 DNA reads TGTGCCAGCGCCCATTCTACAGGGATGGGAGGAAACACCATATATTTT. The encoded protein is CASAHSTGMGGNTIYF.

This chain links TRBV24-1 with TRBJ1-5; a possible D gene is TRBD1 (5 bases). Germline assignment: CDR1 KGHDR and CDR2 SFDVKD. The CDR3 spans 13 residues. V was shortened by 4 bases and J by 4 bases, with 7 bases between the two germline ends. The CDR3 nucleotides read TGTGCCACCAGTGAGGGGGGAAATCAGCCCCAGCATTTT. Residues: CATSEGGNQPQHF.

This clonotype was seen at least ten times. This chain joins TRBV7-9 and TRBJ2-1, with 8 bases identical to TRBD2. J lost 6 bases, V lost 5 bases, and 12 bases had no gene match. Looked up from germline, CDR1 is SEHNR and CDR2 is FQNEAQ (reference sequence). The CDR3 sequence is 16 residues long. DNA of the CDR3: TGTGCCAGCAGCCAGACACGAGCGGGAGTCCCCAATGAGCAGTTCTTC. It yields the protein CASSQTRAGVPNEQFF.

The table lists this clonotype with a few counts. CDR3 loop: CASSPAGSSYNEQFF. CDR3 nucleotides: TGTGCCAGCAGCCCGGCGGGAAGCTCCTACAATGAGCAGTTCTTC. The chain has TRBV7-2 and TRBJ2-1, with D possibly TRBD2 on 6 matching bases. V was pared by 5 bases and J by 0 bases, with 11 bases between. Germline V gene data show CDR1 as SGHTA and CDR2 as FQGNSA. This CDR3 has 15 residues. The variable domain in full, completed from reference TRBV7-2 and TRBJ2-1, reads GAGVSQSPSNKVTEKGKDVELRCDPISGHTALYWYRQSLGQGLEFLIYFQGNSAPDKSGLPSDRFSAERTGGSVSTLTIQRTQQEDSAVYLCASSPAGSSYNEQFFGPGTRLTVL.

This clonotype appeared a few times. The chain has TRBV6-5 and TRBJ2-5, with D hard to call. This CDR3 is built from 12 residues. V was clipped by 0 bases and J by 6 bases, with 5 bases between them. In germline, CDR1 is MNHEY, CDR2 SVGAGI. The CDR3, as DNA: TGTGCCAGCAGTTACTCGATTCAGACCCAGTACTTC. Translating it yields CASSYSIQTQYF.

This clonotype was recorded at least ten times. This chain links TRBV5-6 with TRBJ2-7, with D unclear. Per the germline V gene, CDR1 is SGHDT and CDR2 is YYEEEE. The germline V and J ends were trimmed by 1 base and 3 bases, with 17 bases remaining between them. CDR3 size: 16 residues. The CDR3 spells CASSLIRGVSIYEQYF. CDR3 sequence (DNA): TGTGCCAGCAGCTTGATCCGAGGAGTTAGTATCTACGAGCAGTACTTC. Filled out from reference TRBV5-6 and TRBJ2-7, the complete variable domain reads DAGVTQSPTHLIKTRGQQVTLRCSPKSGHDTVSWYQQALGQGPQFIFQYYEEEERQRGNFPDRFSGHQFPNYSSELNVNALLLGDSALYLCASSLIRGVSIYEQYFGPGTRLTVT.

The V gene is TRBV20-1, the J gene TRBJ1-1; 9 nucleotides line up with TRBD1. The CDR3 consists of 17 residues. The V and J ends lost 0 bases and 0 bases, in that order; junction bases with no gene match: 8. Germline V gives CDR1 DFQATT, CDR2 SNEGSKA (reference sequence). The chain's CDR3 is CSARDSWGQGLNTEAFF. CDR3 bases: TGCAGTGCTAGAGATTCGTGGGGACAGGGACTGAACACTGAAGCTTTCTTT.

This clonotype has just a few counts. The CDR3, as DNA: TGCAGCGTTGAAACAGGAGGCACAGATACGCAGTATTTT. The encoded protein is CSVETGGTDTQYF. The chain uses TRBV29-1 and TRBJ2-3, with D possibly matching TRBD1 (5 bases). The V and J ends lost 2 bases and 1 base respectively, with 7 bases between them. Per germline, CDR1 SQVTM and CDR2 ANQGSEA. This CDR3 contains 13 residues.

This clonotype was recorded many times. This CDR3 is CAKRTKIHTQYF. The CDR3 coding sequence is TGTGCCAAGCGGACGAAGATCCATACGCAGTATTTT. The V and J genes are TRBV3-1 and TRBJ2-3, with D perhaps matching TRBD2 (5 bases). CDR1 and CDR2 (germline): LGHDT, YNNKEL (reference sequence). The length of the CDR3 is 12 residues. V lost 10 bases and J 7 bases, leaving 15 bases between the germline ends.

The rearrangement uses TRBV12-5 and TRBJ1-1, with D hard to call. The CDR3 covers 12 residues. Trimming stripped 7 bases from V and 11 bases from J, with 17 bases between. Germline-derived CDR1 and CDR2 are LGHNT and FRNRAP. The CDR3 loop is CASAVDRLTAFF. CDR3 nucleotide sequence: TGTGCTAGTGCCGTCGACCGATTAACTGCTTTCTTT.

This clonotype was counted ten times or more. J is TRBJ2-1 and V is TRBV11-2; 8 bases are a match to TRBD1. The CDR3 length is 15 residues. CDR1 and CDR2 from the germline V gene are SGHAT and FQNNGV. V was pared by 3 bases and J by 2 bases, with 3 bases of the junction left unmatched. CDR3 nucleotides: TGTGCCAGCAGCTTCGACAGGGGTCCCTACAATGAGCAGTTCTTC. Its protein is CASSFDRGPYNEQFF.

In the case of this clonotype: A much larger clone sits a single nucleotide away, making a read error possible. The CDR3 loop reads CAASDPTGPTDTQYF. CDR3 coding DNA: TGTGCCGCCAGTGACCCGACAGGACCCACAGATACGCAGTATTTT. The rearrangement joins TRBV27 to TRBJ2-3; a weak D match, TRBD1 (6 bases). This CDR3 spans 15 amino acids. Per the germline V gene, CDR1 is MNHEY and CDR2 is SMNVEV (reference sequence). V lost 11 bases to trimming and J lost 2 bases, with 20 bases between them.

In its sample, this clonotype was seen many times. DNA of the CDR3: TGTGCCAGCAGGGGCGGGAGCCGCAATGAGCAGTTCTTC. Translation: CASRGGSRNEQFF. The chain employs TRBV7-9 and TRBJ2-1; 7 bases are a match to TRBD2. Per germline, CDR1 SEHNR and CDR2 FQNEAQ (reference sequence). The CDR3 sequence is 13 residues long. With V trimmed by 6 bases and J by 6 bases, 5 bases remained unmatched. Full variable domain (rest looked up from reference TRBV7-9 and TRBJ2-1): DTGVSQNPRHKITKRGQNVTFRCDPISEHNRLYWYRQTLGQGPEFLTYFQNEAQLEKSRLLSDRFSAERPKGSFSTLEIQRTEQGDSAMYLCASRGGSRNEQFFGPGTRLTVL.

This clonotype was detected many times. The J gene is TRBJ2-5, the V gene TRBV6-1; D assignment may be TRBD1 or TRBD2 (5 bases each). The V and J ends lost 5 bases and 5 bases respectively, with 12 bases between them. Germline assignment: CDR1 MNHNS and CDR2 SASEGT. CDR3 length equals 13 residues. CDR3 in DNA: TGTGCCAGCAGTCCATCTTGGGGGGAGACCCAGTACTTC. It translates to CASSPSWGETQYF.

This clonotype was observed a handful of times. The CDR3 DNA reads TGTGCCAGCAGTCGCCTCGGCTCCTACGAGCAGTACTTC. This translates into CASSRLGSYEQYF. The chain has TRBV12-3 or TRBV12-4 and TRBJ2-7; no reliable D call. The CDR3 is made up of 13 amino acids. Trimming took off 5 bases at V and 0 bases at J, with 8 bases between the two ends.

This clonotype was found a few times. V gene TRBV7-2 combines with J gene TRBJ2-7, with D hard to call. Trimming stripped 11 bases from V and 6 bases from J, with 17 bases between. CDR1 is SGHTA, CDR2 FQGNSA, per germline. The CDR3 sequence is 12 residues long. This chain's CDR3 is CAWSVFSSEQYF. The DNA of the CDR3 is TGTGCCTGGAGTGTTTTCTCGTCCGAGCAGTACTTC.

This clonotype was counted between two and nine times. The chain is built from TRBV7-3 and TRBJ1-3, with TRBD1 matching over 9 bases. The CDR3 contains 13 residues. CDR1 and CDR2 (germline): SGHTA, FQGTGA. V was clipped by 3 bases and J by 11 bases; unmatched bases: 5. In DNA form, the CDR3 reads TGTGCCAGCAGCTTGGGACAGGGAGGCGCCATATATTTT. This encodes CASSLGQGGAIYF.

This clonotype appeared many times. J is TRBJ2-6 and V is TRBV11-2, with a possible D match to TRBD2 (5 bases). The CDR3 runs to 17 residues. The germline CDR1 and CDR2 sequences are SGHAT and FQNNGV. The ends were cut back, 1 base at V and 0 bases at J, with 10 bases in the middle. The CDR3 bases are TGTGCCAGCAGCTTAGGGACTTTCAGCTCTGGGGCCAACGTCCTGACTTTC. It is translated as CASSLGTFSSGANVLTF. The full variable domain, with the rest looked up from reference TRBV11-2 and TRBJ2-6, is EAGVAQSPRYKIIEKRQSVAFWCNPISGHATLYWYQQILGQGPKLLIQFQNNGVVDDSQLPKDRFSAERLKGVDSTLKIQPAKLEDSAVYLCASSLGTFSSGANVLTFGAGSRLTVL.

The rearrangement uses TRBV11-1 and TRBJ2-3; tentatively, D is TRBD1 or TRBD2 (7 bases each). The CDR3 is 16 amino acids. The V gene's germline CDR1 is SGHAT and CDR2 FQDESV (reference sequence). Between the trimmed V and J ends, which lost 1 base and 1 base, there was a span of 12 bases. The CDR3 protein is CASSLDRGGGTDTQYF. CDR3 nucleotides: TGTGCCAGCAGCTTAGACAGGGGAGGGGGCACAGATACGCAGTATTTT.

This clonotype was observed a handful of times. The J gene is TRBJ2-2, the V gene TRBV7-2, with 7 bases that match TRBD1. The germline V gene encodes CDR1 SGHTA and CDR2 FQGNSA. V was pared by 6 bases and J by 6 bases, with 13 bases of the junction left unmatched. The CDR3 runs 16 residues. The CDR3 DNA reads as TGTGCCAGCAGGCCCCCGGGACAGCAAGGGGCCGGGGAGCTGTTTTTT. Protein: CASRPPGQQGAGELFF.

About this clonotype: Possible read error: a much larger clone is one base away. The CDR3 loop reads CASREQGNTEAFF. DNA of the CDR3: TGCGCCAGCAGAGAACAGGGGAACACTGAAGCTTTCTTT. This chain joins TRBV10-1 and TRBJ1-1; D may be TRBD1 (6 bases). The CDR3 consists of 13 residues. Trimming took 6 bases from V and 1 from J, leaving 9 bases between them. The germline gives CDR1 WNHNN, CDR2 SYGVQD (reference sequence).

The gene calls are TRBV6-1 and TRBJ2-1; no definite D call. With 3 bases removed from V and 0 bases from J, the gap between germline ends came to 3 bases. There are 13 residues in the CDR3. In germline, CDR1 is MNHNS, CDR2 SASEGT. In DNA, the CDR3 is TGTGCCAGCAGTGATAGCTCCTACAATGAGCAGTTCTTC. It yields the protein CASSDSSYNEQFF.